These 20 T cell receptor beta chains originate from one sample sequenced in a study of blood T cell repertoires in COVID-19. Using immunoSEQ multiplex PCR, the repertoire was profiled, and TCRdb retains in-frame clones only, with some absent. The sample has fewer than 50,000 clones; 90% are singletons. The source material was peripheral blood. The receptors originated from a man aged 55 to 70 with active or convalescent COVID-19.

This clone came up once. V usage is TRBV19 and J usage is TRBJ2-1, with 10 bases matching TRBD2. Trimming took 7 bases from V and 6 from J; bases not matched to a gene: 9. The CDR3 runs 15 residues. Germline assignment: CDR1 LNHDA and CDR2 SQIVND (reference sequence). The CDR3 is CASTKSGRASNEQFF. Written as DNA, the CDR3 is TGTGCCAGTACCAAAAGCGGGAGGGCCTCCAATGAGCAGTTCTTC.

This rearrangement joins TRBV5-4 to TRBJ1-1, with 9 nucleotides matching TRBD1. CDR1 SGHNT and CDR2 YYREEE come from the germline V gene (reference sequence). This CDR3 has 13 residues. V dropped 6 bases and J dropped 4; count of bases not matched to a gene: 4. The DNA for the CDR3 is TGTGCCAGCAATCGACAGGGGGGCACTGAAGCTTTCTTT. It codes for CASNRQGGTEAFF.

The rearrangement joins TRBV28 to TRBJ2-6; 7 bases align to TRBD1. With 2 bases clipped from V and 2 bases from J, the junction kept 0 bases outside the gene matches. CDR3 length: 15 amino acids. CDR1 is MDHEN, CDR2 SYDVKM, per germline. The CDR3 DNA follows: TGTGCCAGCAGTTTAACAGGGGCTGGGGCCAACGTCCTGACTTTC. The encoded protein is CASSLTGAGANVLTF.

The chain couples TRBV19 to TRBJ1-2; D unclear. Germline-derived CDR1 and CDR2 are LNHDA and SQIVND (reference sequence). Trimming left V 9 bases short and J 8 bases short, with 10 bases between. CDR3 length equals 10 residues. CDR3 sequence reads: CASMRGGYTF. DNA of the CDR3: TGTGCCAGCATGAGAGGGGGCTACACCTTC.

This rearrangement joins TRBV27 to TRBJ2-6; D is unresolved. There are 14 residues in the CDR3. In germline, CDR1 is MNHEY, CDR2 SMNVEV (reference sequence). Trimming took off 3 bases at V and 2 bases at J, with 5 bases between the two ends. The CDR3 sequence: CASSFQTGANVLTF. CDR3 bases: TGTGCCAGCAGTTTCCAGACTGGGGCCAACGTCCTGACTTTC. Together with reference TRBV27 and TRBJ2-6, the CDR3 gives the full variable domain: EAQVTQNPRYLITVTGKKLTVTCSQNMNHEYMSWYRQDPGLGLRQIYYSMNVEVTDKGDVPEGYKVSRKEKRNFPLILESPSPNQTSLYFCASSFQTGANVLTFGAGSRLTVL.

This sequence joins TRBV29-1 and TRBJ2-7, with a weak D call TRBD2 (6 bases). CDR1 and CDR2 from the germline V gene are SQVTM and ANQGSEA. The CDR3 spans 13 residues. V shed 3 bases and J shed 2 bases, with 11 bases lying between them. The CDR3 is CSVDGRDTYEQYF. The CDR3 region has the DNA TGCAGCGTTGATGGGCGGGATACCTACGAGCAGTACTTC.

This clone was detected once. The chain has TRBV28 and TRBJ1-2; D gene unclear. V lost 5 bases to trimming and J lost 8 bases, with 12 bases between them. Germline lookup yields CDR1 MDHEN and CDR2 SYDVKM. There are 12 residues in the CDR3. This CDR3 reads CASSPPTRGYTF. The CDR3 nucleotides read TGTGCCAGCAGTCCCCCTACCCGCGGCTACACCTTC.

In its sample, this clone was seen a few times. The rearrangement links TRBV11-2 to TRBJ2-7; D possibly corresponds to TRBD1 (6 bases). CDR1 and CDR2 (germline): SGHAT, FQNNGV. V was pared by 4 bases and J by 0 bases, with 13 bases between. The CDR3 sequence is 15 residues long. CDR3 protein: CASSSGAASSYEQYF. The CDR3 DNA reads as TGTGCCAGCAGCTCAGGGGCCGCCAGCTCCTACGAGCAGTACTTC.

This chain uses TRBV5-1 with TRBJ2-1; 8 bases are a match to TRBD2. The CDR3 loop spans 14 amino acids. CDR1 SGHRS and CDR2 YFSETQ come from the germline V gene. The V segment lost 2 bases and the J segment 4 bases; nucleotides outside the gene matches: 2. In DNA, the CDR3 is TGCGCCAGCAGCTTTCTAGCGGGTTACAATGAGCAGTTCTTC. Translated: CASSFLAGYNEQFF.

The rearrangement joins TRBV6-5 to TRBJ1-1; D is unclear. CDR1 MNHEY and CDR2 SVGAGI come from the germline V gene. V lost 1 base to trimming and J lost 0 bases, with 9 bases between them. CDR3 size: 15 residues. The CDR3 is CASSYFESLNTEAFF. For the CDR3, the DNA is TGTGCCAGCAGTTACTTCGAGAGCCTGAACACTGAAGCTTTCTTT.

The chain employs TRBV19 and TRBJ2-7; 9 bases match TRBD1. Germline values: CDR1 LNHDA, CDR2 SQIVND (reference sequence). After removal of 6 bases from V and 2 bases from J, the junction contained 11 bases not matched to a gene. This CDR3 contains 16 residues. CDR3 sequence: CASSRTGGAFPYEQYF. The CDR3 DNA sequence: TGTGCCAGTAGCAGAACAGGGGGCGCTTTCCCCTACGAGCAGTACTTC.

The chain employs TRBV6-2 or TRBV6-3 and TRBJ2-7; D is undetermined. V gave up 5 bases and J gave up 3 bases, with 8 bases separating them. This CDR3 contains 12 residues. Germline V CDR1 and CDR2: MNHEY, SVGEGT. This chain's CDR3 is CASSRYSYEQYF. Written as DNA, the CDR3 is TGTGCCAGCAGTAGATACAGCTACGAGCAGTACTTC.

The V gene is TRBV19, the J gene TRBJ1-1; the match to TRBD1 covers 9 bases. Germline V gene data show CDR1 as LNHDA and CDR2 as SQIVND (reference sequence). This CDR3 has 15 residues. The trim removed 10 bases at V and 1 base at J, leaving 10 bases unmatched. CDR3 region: CATYPDRGRNTEAFF. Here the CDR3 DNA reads TGTGCCACATACCCGGACAGGGGCAGGAACACTGAAGCTTTCTTT.

CDR3 in DNA: TGTGCCAGCAGCTTAGCTAGCGGTGGAGGGGAGCTGTTTTTT. It yields the protein CASSLASGGGELFF. The chain links TRBV7-9 to TRBJ2-2; possible D gene TRBD2, 6 bases. Trimming shortened V by 0 bases and J by 8 bases, and 10 bases separated the two germline ends. Germline CDR1 is SEHNR and CDR2 is FQNEAQ (reference sequence). The CDR3 contains 14 residues.

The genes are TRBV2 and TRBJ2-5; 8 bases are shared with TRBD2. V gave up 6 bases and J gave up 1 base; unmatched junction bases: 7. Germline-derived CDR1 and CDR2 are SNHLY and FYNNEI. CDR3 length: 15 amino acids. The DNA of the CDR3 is TGTGCCAGCAGCCTCGGGGGGGTCACCCAAGAGACCCAGTACTTC. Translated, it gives CASSLGGVTQETQYF.

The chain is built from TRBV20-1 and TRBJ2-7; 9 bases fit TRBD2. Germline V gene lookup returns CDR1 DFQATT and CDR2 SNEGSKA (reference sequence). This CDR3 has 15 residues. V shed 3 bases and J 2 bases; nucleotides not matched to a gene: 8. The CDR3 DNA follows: TGCAGTGCTAGTTCCCCAGCGGGAGGTACCTACGAGCAGTACTTC. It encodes CSASSPAGGTYEQYF.

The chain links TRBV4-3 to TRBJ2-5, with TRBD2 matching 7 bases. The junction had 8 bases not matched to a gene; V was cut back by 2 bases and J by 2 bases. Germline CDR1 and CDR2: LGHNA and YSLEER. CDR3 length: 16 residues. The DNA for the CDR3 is TGCGCCAGCAGCCAACAACTTAGCGGGTATCAAGAGACCCAGTACTTC. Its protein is CASSQQLSGYQETQYF.

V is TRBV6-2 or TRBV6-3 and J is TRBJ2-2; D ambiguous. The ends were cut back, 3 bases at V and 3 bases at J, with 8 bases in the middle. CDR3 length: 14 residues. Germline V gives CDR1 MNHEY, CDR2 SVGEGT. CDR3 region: CASSYRVYTGELFF. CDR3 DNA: TGTGCCAGCAGTTATCGGGTTTACACCGGGGAGCTGTTTTTT.

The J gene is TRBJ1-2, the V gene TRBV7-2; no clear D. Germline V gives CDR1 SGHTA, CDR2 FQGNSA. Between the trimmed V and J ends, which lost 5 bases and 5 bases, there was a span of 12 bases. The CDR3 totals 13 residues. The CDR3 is CASSQTVPYGYTF. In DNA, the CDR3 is TGTGCCAGCAGCCAAACAGTTCCATATGGCTACACCTTC.

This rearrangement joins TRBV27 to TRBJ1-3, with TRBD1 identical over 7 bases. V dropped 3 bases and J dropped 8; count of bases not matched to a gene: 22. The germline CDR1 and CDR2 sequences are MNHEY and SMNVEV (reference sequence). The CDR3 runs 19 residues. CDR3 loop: CASSFYGQEEPHQCDTIYF. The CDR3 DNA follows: TGTGCCAGCAGTTTCTACGGACAGGAGGAACCCCACCAATGCGACACCATATATTTT.